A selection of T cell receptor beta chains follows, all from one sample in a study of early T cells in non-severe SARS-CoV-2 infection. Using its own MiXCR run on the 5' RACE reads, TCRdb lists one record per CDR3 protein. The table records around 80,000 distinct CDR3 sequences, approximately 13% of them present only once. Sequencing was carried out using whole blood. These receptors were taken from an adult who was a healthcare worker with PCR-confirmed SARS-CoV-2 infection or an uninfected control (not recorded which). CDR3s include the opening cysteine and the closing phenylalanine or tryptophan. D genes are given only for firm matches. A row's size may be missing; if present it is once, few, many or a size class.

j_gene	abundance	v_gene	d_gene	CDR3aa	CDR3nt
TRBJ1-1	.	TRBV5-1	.	CASSTGPSNTEAFF	TGCGCCAGCAGCACCGGGCCATCGAACACTGAAGCTTTCTTT
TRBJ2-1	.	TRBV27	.	CASSLLRARTGGSYNEQFF	TGTGCCAGCAGTTTATTACGGGCAAGGACTGGAGGCTCCTACAATGAGCAGTTCTTC
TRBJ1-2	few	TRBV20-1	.	CSASYSGGPGYTF	TGCAGTGCTAGTTACTCCGGGGGGCCCGGCTACACCTTC
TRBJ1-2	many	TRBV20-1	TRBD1	CSARTGGLTIYGYTF	TGCAGTGCTCGGACAGGGGGCCTAACCATCTATGGCTACACCTTC
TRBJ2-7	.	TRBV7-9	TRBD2	CASSLTSGPVGEQYF	TGTGCCAGCAGCTTAACTAGCGGTCCCGTAGGGGAGCAGTACTTC
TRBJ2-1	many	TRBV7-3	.	CASRGRGNEQFF	TGTGCCAGCAGGGGTAGGGGGAATGAGCAGTTCTTC
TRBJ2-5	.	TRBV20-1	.	CSALKGSEKTQYF	TGCAGTGCACTAAAGGGGAGTGAGAAGACCCAGTACTTC
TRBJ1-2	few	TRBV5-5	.	CASSPGLGRGTYGYTF	TGTGCCAGCAGCCCGGGCCTGGGAAGAGGGACATATGGCTACACCTTC
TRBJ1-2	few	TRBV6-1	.	CASSDAEVDGYTF	TGTGCCAGCAGTGACGCGGAGGTAGATGGCTACACCTTC
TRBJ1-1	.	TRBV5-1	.	CASTLMGVNTEAFF	TGCGCCAGCACCCTAATGGGGGTGAATACTGAAGCTTTCTTT
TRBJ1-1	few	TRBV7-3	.	CASSPGTVPGTEAFF	TGTGCCAGCAGCCCCGGGACGGTTCCCGGCACTGAAGCTTTCTTT
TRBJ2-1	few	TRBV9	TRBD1	CASSESGTGVDEQFF	TGTGCCAGCAGCGAATCCGGGACAGGGGTCGATGAGCAGTTCTTC
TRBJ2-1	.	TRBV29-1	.	CCTPGHGSSYNEQFF	TGCTGCACTCCGGGGCATGGGAGCTCCTACAATGAGCAGTTCTTC
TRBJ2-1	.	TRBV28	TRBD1	CASRGTDPYNEQFF	TGTGCCAGCAGGGGGACAGACCCCTACAATGAGCAGTTCTTC
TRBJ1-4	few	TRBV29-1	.	CSVEDTATNEKLFF	TGCAGCGTTGAGGACACTGCAACTAATGAAAAACTGTTTTTT
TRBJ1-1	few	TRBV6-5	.	CTRGPAFF	TGTACCCGGGGCCCGGCTTTCTTT
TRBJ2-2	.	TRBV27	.	CASAFIAGELFF	TGTGCCAGCGCTTTCATCGCCGGGGAGCTGTTTTTT
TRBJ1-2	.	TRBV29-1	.	CSAGYGYTF	TGCAGCGCCGGCTATGGCTACACCTTC
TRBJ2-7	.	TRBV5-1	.	CASSLGKYYEQYF	TGCGCCAGCAGCTTGGGGAAGTACTACGAGCAGTACTTC
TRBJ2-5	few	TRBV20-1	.	CSAGRTPQETQYF	TGCAGTGCTGGTCGGACACCCCAAGAGACCCAGTACTTC
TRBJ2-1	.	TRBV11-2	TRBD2	CASSLHSGRAYNEQFF	TGTGCCAGCAGCTTACATAGTGGGAGGGCCTACAATGAGCAGTTCTTC
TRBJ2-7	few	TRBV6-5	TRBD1	CASRPGQGKIEQYF	TGTGCCAGCAGGCCGGGACAGGGGAAGATCGAGCAGTACTTC
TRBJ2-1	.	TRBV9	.	CASSVGQGYGNEQFF	TGTGCCAGCAGCGTGGGGCAGGGATACGGCAATGAGCAGTTCTTC
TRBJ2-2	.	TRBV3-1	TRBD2	CASTPVSSGSQELFF	TGTGCCAGCACCCCCGTTAGTAGCGGGAGTCAGGAGCTGTTTTTT
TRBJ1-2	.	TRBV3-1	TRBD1	CASSQVGDRAFGGYTF	TGTGCCAGCAGCCAAGTGGGGGACAGGGCATTCGGTGGCTACACCTTC
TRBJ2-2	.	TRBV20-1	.	CSARDIHWGTNTGELFF	TGCAGTGCTAGAGACATCCACTGGGGGACGAACACCGGGGAGCTGTTTTTT